This T cell receptor (beta chain) was sequenced for a study of long-term antiretroviral therapy in people with HIV. Findings of the study overall: Blood collection from about 2004 to 2017 possibly occurred under older ART regimens.

A v3.0 immunoSEQ assay was performed at survey level. TCRdb's copy holds only in-frame clones and misses some; the assay was immunoSEQ multiplex PCR. This sample yields about 19,000 clones, of which approximately 88% are seen a single time; over 4% belongs to the top ten. Only United States sites treated participants with HIV. Samples held roughly 0.95-11 million cryopreserved PBMC before DNA extraction. The CDR3 consists of 17 residues. V trimming: 0 bases; J trimming: 3 bases; junction bases outside the gene matches: 8. CDR1 WNHNN and CDR2 SYGVQD come from the germline V gene (reference sequence). In its sample, this clone was seen a few times. The antigen remains unidentified.

Here the sequenced sample was unsorted PBMCs, taken 2.1 years after starting antiretroviral therapy. This sequence was found in a man between 18 and 29 years old with HIV. V and J are TRBV10-1 and TRBJ1-5, with TRBD1 identical over 7 bases. The CDR3 spells CASSESATGITNQPQHF. The CDR3 DNA reads as TGCGCCAGCAGTGAGTCAGCGACAGGGATTACCAATCAGCCCCAGCATTTT.